This T cell receptor beta chain is drawn from a study of shared clonotypes between healthy human individuals. All donors were Caucasian adults living in Nashville, Tennessee. V was trimmed by 4 bases and J by 9 bases, leaving 16 bases between them. This CDR3 comprises 13 residues. Germline V CDR1 and CDR2: SQVTM, ANQGSEA. General study results and limits: Non-shared clonotypes were found to have lower generation probabilities than the clonotypes that were shared by all four of the sorted-subset donors. Expectations were that clonotype sharing among donors would be affected by sequencing depth.

Libraries were prepared by immunoSEQ multiplex PCR; TCRdb keeps only in-frame clonotypes and omits some of them. The table records some 240,000 clones, about 65% of them present only once. Points on this clone: What it binds is not known.

Sequencing used memory CD4+ T cells sorted from blood. Indicated subset: CD45RA-negative fraction. The source is a man aged 30-40 years in good health. This chain connects TRBV29-1 to TRBJ1-5; D may be TRBD1 (6 bases). CDR3 sequence: CSVGGDTLRPQHF. The CDR3 DNA reads TGCAGCGTTGGGGGGGACACTCTACGGCCCCAGCATTTT.